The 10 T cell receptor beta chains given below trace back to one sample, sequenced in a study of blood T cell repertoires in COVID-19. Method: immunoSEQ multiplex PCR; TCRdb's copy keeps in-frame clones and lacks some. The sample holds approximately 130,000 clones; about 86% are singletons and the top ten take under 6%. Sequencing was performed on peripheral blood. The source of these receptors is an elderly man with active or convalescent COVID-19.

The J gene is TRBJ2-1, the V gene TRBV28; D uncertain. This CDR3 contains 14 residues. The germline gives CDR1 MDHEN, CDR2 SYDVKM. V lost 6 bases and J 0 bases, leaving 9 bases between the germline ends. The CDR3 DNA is TGTGCCAGCAGGTCACTTAACTCCTACAATGAGCAGTTCTTC. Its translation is CASRSLNSYNEQFF.

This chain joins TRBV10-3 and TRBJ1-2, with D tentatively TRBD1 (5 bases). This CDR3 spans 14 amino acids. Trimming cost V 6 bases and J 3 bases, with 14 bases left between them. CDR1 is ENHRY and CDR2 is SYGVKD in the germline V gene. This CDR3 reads CAISPAGRDYGYTF. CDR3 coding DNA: TGTGCCATCAGCCCCGCGGGGCGCGACTATGGCTACACCTTC.

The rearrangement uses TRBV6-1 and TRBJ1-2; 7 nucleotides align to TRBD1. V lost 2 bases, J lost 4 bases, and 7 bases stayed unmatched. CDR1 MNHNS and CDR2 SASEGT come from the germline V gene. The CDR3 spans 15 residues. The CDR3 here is CASSEREGAGYGYTF. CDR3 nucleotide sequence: TGTGCCAGCAGTGAACGGGAGGGGGCTGGCTATGGCTACACCTTC.

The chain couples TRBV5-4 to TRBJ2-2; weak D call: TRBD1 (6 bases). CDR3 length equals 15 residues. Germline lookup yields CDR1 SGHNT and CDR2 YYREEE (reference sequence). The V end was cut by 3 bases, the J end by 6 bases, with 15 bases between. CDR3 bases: TGTGCCAGCAGCTATGGGGGCATAATGTCCGGGGAGCTGTTTTTT. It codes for CASSYGGIMSGELFF.

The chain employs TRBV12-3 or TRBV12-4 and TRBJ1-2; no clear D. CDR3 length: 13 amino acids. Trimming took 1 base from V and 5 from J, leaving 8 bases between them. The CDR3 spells CASSLDSRYGYTF. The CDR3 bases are TGTGCCAGCAGTTTAGACAGTCGATATGGCTACACCTTC.

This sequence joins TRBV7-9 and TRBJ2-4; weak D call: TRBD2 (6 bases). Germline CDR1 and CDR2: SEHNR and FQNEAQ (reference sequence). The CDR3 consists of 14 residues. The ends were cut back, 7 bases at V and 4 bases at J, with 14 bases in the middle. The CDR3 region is CASTPRGGKNIQYF. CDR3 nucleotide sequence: TGTGCCAGCACCCCCCGAGGAGGGAAAAACATTCAGTACTTC.

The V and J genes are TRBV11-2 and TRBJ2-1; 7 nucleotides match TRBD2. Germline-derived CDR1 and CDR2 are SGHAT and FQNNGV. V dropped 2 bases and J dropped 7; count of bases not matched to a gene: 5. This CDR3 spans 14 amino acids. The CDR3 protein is CASSLRGLTNEQFF. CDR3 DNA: TGTGCCAGCAGCTTAAGGGGACTAACGAATGAGCAGTTCTTC.

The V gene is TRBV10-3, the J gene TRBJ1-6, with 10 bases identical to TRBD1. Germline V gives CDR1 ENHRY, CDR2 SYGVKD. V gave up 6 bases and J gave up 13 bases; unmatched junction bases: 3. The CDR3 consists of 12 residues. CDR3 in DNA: TGTGCCATCAGCGGACAGGGGGTCCCCCTCCACTTT. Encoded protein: CAISGQGVPLHF.

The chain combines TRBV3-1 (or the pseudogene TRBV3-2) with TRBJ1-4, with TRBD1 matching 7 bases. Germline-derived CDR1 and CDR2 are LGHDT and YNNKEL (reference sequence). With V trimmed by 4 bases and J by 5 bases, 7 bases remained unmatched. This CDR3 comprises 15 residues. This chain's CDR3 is CASSPPGQWNEKLFF. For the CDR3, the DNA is TGTGCCAGCAGCCCCCCGGGACAGTGGAATGAAAAACTGTTTTTT.

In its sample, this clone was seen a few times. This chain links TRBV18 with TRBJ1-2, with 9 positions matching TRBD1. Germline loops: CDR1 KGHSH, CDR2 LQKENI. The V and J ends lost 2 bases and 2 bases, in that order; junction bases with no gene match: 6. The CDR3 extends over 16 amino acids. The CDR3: CASSPAGTGTNYGYTF. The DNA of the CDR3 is TGTGCCAGCTCACCAGCCGGGACAGGGACCAACTATGGCTACACCTTC.